The 2 T cell receptor beta chains below come from one sample, sequenced in a study of liver allograft versus peripheral blood T cells. Turning to the study itself: Comparisons were made between T cell receptor repertoires found in transplanted livers and those circulating in recipients' peripheral blood.

TCRdb independently ran MiXCR on the reads; one entry per CDR3 protein. The sample has 15,000 to 20,000 distinct CDR3 sequences, more than 20% seen once. Every receptor here comes from a human patient who had a liver transplant. Some T cells may be the graft donor's.

This clonotype has ten or more counts. J is TRBJ1-6 and V is TRBV28, with 9 bases lining up with TRBD1. Trimming removed 6 bases from V and 4 bases from J; junction bases left unmatched: 1. There are 14 residues in the CDR3. Germline V gene data show CDR1 as MDHEN and CDR2 as SYDVKM. As DNA, the CDR3 is TGTGCCAGCAGGGACAGGGGTTATAATTCACCCCTCCACTTT. The encoded protein is CASRDRGYNSPLHF. The full variable domain, with the rest looked up from reference TRBV28 and TRBJ1-6, is DVKVTQSSRYLVKRTGEKVFLECVQDMDHENMFWYRQDPGLGLRLIYFSYDVKMKEKGDIPEGYSVSREKKERFSLILESASTNQTSMYLCASRDRGYNSPLHFGNGTRLTVT.

This clonotype has only a few counts. V and J are TRBV28 and TRBJ2-3; maybe TRBD1 (7 bases). Per germline, CDR1 MDHEN and CDR2 SYDVKM. With 5 bases removed from V and 4 bases from J, the gap between germline ends came to 10 bases. The CDR3 totals 13 residues. DNA of the CDR3: TGTGCCAGCAGTCCAGGGGGGTCAGATACGCAGTATTTT. Translated, it gives CASSPGGSDTQYF.